This T cell receptor beta chain was identified in a study of blood T cell repertoires in COVID-19. As for the study in general: Acute-phase and convalescent COVID-19 samples originated in the United States, Italy and Spain. PBMCs, B-cell-depleted T cells, or T cells were the source of the cDNA or gDNA that made up the material.

V was clipped by 4 bases and J by 2 bases, with 16 bases between them. The CDR3 loop spans 16 amino acids. The germline V gene has CDR1 SGHTA and CDR2 FQGNSA. Authors' analysis steps: Using reference gene primer amplification, nucleated cell counts were estimated. Profiling relied on immunoSEQ multiplex PCR, and the TCRdb table lists in-frame clones only, not all of them. V and J calls and clone size are as listed in that table; D and trimming were resolved from the DNA. Of 100,000 or so clones listed, around 85% were seen once; the top ten hold more than 1.5%. The receptor was isolated from a woman between 65 and 79 years old with active or convalescent COVID-19. The sample consisted of peripheral blood. The rearrangement joins TRBV7-2 to TRBJ2-3; perhaps TRBD2 as D (7 bases). The CDR3 coding sequence is TGTGCCAGCAGCTCCATGGGGGGGGCTTACACAGATACGCAGTATTTT. Translated, it gives CASSSMGGAYTDTQYF.